This is a list of T cell receptor beta chains from one sample in a study of response to subunit inactivated influenza vaccine. TCRdb re-called the RT-PCR reads through MiXCR, storing one row per CDR3 protein. Seen here are about 480,000 distinct CDR3 sequences, around 25% observed once, and the top ten hold around 2%. Sequences were derived from CD4+ T cells sorted from PBMCs, sampled 4 to 6 days after vaccination. Receptors originate from a man in his fifties who received an inactivated influenza vaccine. Both conserved end residues are part of each CDR3. A D gene is named only where the DNA matches it firmly. Part of the rows lack a size; the others show once, few, many or a class for expanded clones.

abundance: few
v_gene: TRBV12-3/TRBV12-4
j_gene: TRBJ2-7
d_gene: TRBD1
CDR3nt: TGTGCCAGCAGTAAGGACAGGGGGTTTCACGAGCAGTACTTC
CDR3aa: CASSKDRGFHEQYF

abundance: -
v_gene: TRBV28
j_gene: TRBJ2-7
d_gene: -
CDR3nt: TGTGCCAGCACCAGTATGTACGAGCAGTACTTC
CDR3aa: CASTSMYEQYF

abundance: few
v_gene: TRBV20-1
j_gene: TRBJ2-1
d_gene: -
CDR3nt: TGCAGTGCTAGATTCGCGACACAAGAGCAGTTCTTC
CDR3aa: CSARFATQEQFF

abundance: -
v_gene: TRBV7-2
j_gene: TRBJ1-1
d_gene: TRBD1
CDR3nt: TGTGCCAGCAGAGGACAGGGTGGCACTGAAGCTTTCTTT
CDR3aa: CASRGQGGTEAFF

abundance: -
v_gene: TRBV24-1
j_gene: TRBJ2-3
d_gene: -
CDR3nt: TGTGCCACCAGTGAACTTAGCAGCACAGATACGCAGTATTTT
CDR3aa: CATSELSSTDTQYF

abundance: -
v_gene: TRBV7-2
j_gene: TRBJ1-3
d_gene: -
CDR3nt: TGTGCCAGCAGCTTAGGGGGCGGGAGCTCTGGAAACACCATATATTTT
CDR3aa: CASSLGGGSSGNTIYF

abundance: few
v_gene: TRBV10-3
j_gene: TRBJ2-3
d_gene: TRBD2
CDR3nt: TGTGCCACCAGAGAGGGCGGGGGGTCCACAGATACGCAGTATTTT
CDR3aa: CATREGGGSTDTQYF

abundance: few
v_gene: TRBV5-1
j_gene: TRBJ1-3
d_gene: -
CDR3nt: TGCGCCAGCAGCTTCTCGTTTAACTCTGGAAACACCATATATTTT
CDR3aa: CASSFSFNSGNTIYF

abundance: -
v_gene: TRBV12-3/TRBV12-4
j_gene: TRBJ1-1
d_gene: TRBD1
CDR3nt: TGTGCCAGCAGTTACAGGGGCCGTACGCCTCAAGCTTTCTTT
CDR3aa: CASSYRGRTPQAFF

abundance: -
v_gene: TRBV12-3/TRBV12-4
j_gene: TRBJ1-1
d_gene: -
CDR3nt: TGTGCCAGCAGTTCGGGGCCGGGGGGAACTGAAGCTTTCTTT
CDR3aa: CASSSGPGGTEAFF

abundance: few
v_gene: TRBV6-1
j_gene: TRBJ1-1
d_gene: TRBD1
CDR3nt: TGTGCCAGCAGGGACTGGGGGACAGGGCCCAACACTGAAGCTTTCTTT
CDR3aa: CASRDWGTGPNTEAFF

abundance: -
v_gene: TRBV6-1
j_gene: TRBJ1-2
d_gene: -
CDR3nt: TGTGCCAGCAGTCCCTTGGCAGGCAACTATGGCTACACCTTC
CDR3aa: CASSPLAGNYGYTF

abundance: -
v_gene: TRBV4-3
j_gene: TRBJ2-3
d_gene: -
CDR3nt: TGCGCCAGCAGCCAAGACTTGGGGGGGGGGCGTGCAGATACGCAGTATTTT
CDR3aa: CASSQDLGGGRADTQYF

abundance: -
v_gene: TRBV27
j_gene: TRBJ1-2
d_gene: -
CDR3nt: TGTGCCAGCAGTTTAAAGGGATTCGATGGCTACACCTTC
CDR3aa: CASSLKGFDGYTF

abundance: -
v_gene: TRBV11-1
j_gene: TRBJ2-5
d_gene: TRBD2
CDR3nt: TGTGCCAGCAGCTTAGCGGAATTGGGGGGGTCGCGCCGAGAGACCCAGTACTTC
CDR3aa: CASSLAELGGSRRETQYF

abundance: once
v_gene: TRBV20-1
j_gene: TRBJ2-7
d_gene: -
CDR3nt: TGCAGTGCGCACGAGGGGTACGAGCAGTACTTC
CDR3aa: CSAHEGYEQYF

abundance: few
v_gene: TRBV29-1
j_gene: TRBJ2-7
d_gene: TRBD1
CDR3nt: TGCAGCGTTGATACAGGGGCCTACGAGCAGTACTTC
CDR3aa: CSVDTGAYEQYF

abundance: -
v_gene: TRBV5-4
j_gene: TRBJ2-2
d_gene: -
CDR3nt: TGTGCCAGCAGCGGCGGGACAGCCGGGGAGCTGTTTTTT
CDR3aa: CASSGGTAGELFF

abundance: few
v_gene: TRBV5-6
j_gene: TRBJ2-7
d_gene: TRBD2
CDR3nt: TGTGCCAGCAGCTCAGGACTAGCGGGGTTTTACGAGCAGTACTTC
CDR3aa: CASSSGLAGFYEQYF

abundance: -
v_gene: TRBV7-9
j_gene: TRBJ1-4
d_gene: -
CDR3nt: TGTGCCAGCAGCTTCGGACACGCAACAACTAATGAAAAACTGTTTTTT
CDR3aa: CASSFGHATTNEKLFF

abundance: few
v_gene: TRBV24-1
j_gene: TRBJ1-5
d_gene: -
CDR3nt: TGTGCCACCAGTGATCCCGGGACACCAGATGGCCGGCCCCAGCATTTT
CDR3aa: CATSDPGTPDGRPQHF

abundance: -
v_gene: TRBV2
j_gene: TRBJ1-5
d_gene: -
CDR3nt: TGTGCCAGCAGTGTGAACCGGGACAACAATCAGCCCCAGCATTTT
CDR3aa: CASSVNRDNNQPQHF

abundance: -
v_gene: TRBV3-1
j_gene: TRBJ2-1
d_gene: -
CDR3nt: TGTGCCAGCAGCCAACTCGGGGAGACGGACTACAATGAGCAGTTCTTC
CDR3aa: CASSQLGETDYNEQFF

abundance: few
v_gene: TRBV6-5
j_gene: TRBJ2-7
d_gene: -
CDR3nt: TGTGCCAGCAGTTACGCGTGGGGGGCCCCTTTGGAGTACGAGCAGTACTTC
CDR3aa: CASSYAWGAPLEYEQYF

abundance: -
v_gene: TRBV6-2/TRBV6-3
j_gene: TRBJ2-6
d_gene: -
CDR3nt: TGTGCCAGCAGTTACTCGGACCGAACCGTCCTGACTTTC
CDR3aa: CASSYSDRTVLTF

abundance: few
v_gene: TRBV12-3/TRBV12-4
j_gene: TRBJ2-2
d_gene: -
CDR3nt: TGTGCCAGCAGACGATACACCGGGGAGCTGTTTTTT
CDR3aa: CASRRYTGELFF

abundance: once
v_gene: TRBV20-1
j_gene: TRBJ2-7
d_gene: TRBD1
CDR3nt: TGCAGTGCTGCCACCGGGACAGGGCCCAACGAGCAGTACTTC
CDR3aa: CSAATGTGPNEQYF

abundance: few
v_gene: TRBV5-6
j_gene: TRBJ2-7
d_gene: -
CDR3nt: TGTGCCAGCAGCTGGGACATCTCCTACGAGCAGTACTTC
CDR3aa: CASSWDISYEQYF

abundance: few
v_gene: TRBV30
j_gene: TRBJ1-4
d_gene: -
CDR3nt: TGTGCCTGGAGTGAAGTCCCGGGACTGATTAATGAAAAACTGTTTTTT
CDR3aa: CAWSEVPGLINEKLFF

abundance: few
v_gene: TRBV28
j_gene: TRBJ2-1
d_gene: -
CDR3nt: TGTGCCAGCAGGGAAGGGCTAGCCTACAATGAGCAGTTCTTC
CDR3aa: CASREGLAYNEQFF

abundance: many
v_gene: TRBV29-1
j_gene: TRBJ2-7
d_gene: -
CDR3nt: TGCAGCCGAAAGGGCTCCTACGAGCAGTACTTC
CDR3aa: CSRKGSYEQYF

abundance: few
v_gene: TRBV15
j_gene: TRBJ2-1
d_gene: -
CDR3nt: TGTGCCACCAGCAGAGATTTCGGCCCCTACAATGAGCAGTTCTTC
CDR3aa: CATSRDFGPYNEQFF

abundance: -
v_gene: TRBV20-1
j_gene: TRBJ2-7
d_gene: -
CDR3nt: TGCAGTGCTAGAGCGGGTGGGGGAGACGAGCAGTACTTC
CDR3aa: CSARAGGGDEQYF

abundance: many
v_gene: TRBV10-3
j_gene: TRBJ2-1
d_gene: -
CDR3nt: TGTGCCATCATGAGCTCGGGTAGAAACAATGAGCAGTTCTTC
CDR3aa: CAIMSSGRNNEQFF

abundance: -
v_gene: TRBV29-1
j_gene: TRBJ1-5
d_gene: TRBD1
CDR3nt: TGCAGCGTCGGGACAGGGAGAAATCAGCCCCAGCATTTT
CDR3aa: CSVGTGRNQPQHF

abundance: -
v_gene: TRBV6-2/TRBV6-3
j_gene: TRBJ1-1
d_gene: -
CDR3nt: TGTGCCAGCACCCGTTCGAGGATTGGGGACACTGAAGCTTTCTTT
CDR3aa: CASTRSRIGDTEAFF

abundance: -
v_gene: TRBV11-2
j_gene: TRBJ2-7
d_gene: -
CDR3nt: TGTGCCAGCAGGCTAACGGACAGCAGCTCCTACGAGCAGTACTTC
CDR3aa: CASRLTDSSSYEQYF

abundance: many
v_gene: TRBV29-1
j_gene: TRBJ2-1
d_gene: -
CDR3nt: TGCAGCGTTGAATTACTAGCCTTTTCTTTTAATGAGCAGTTCTTC
CDR3aa: CSVELLAFSFNEQFF

abundance: -
v_gene: TRBV29-1
j_gene: TRBJ1-1
d_gene: -
CDR3nt: TGCAGCGTTGCCCACAGGGTTGGGGGCACTGAAGCTTTCTTT
CDR3aa: CSVAHRVGGTEAFF

abundance: few
v_gene: TRBV12-3/TRBV12-4
j_gene: TRBJ1-2
d_gene: TRBD1
CDR3nt: TGTGCCAGCAAAGTATCACAGGGGGCCCACTATGGCTACACCTTC
CDR3aa: CASKVSQGAHYGYTF

abundance: few
v_gene: TRBV20-1
j_gene: TRBJ2-5
d_gene: -
CDR3nt: TGCAGTGCTATAGGGGGCCAAGAGACCCAGTACTTC
CDR3aa: CSAIGGQETQYF

abundance: -
v_gene: TRBV4-2
j_gene: TRBJ1-5
d_gene: -
CDR3nt: TGTGCCAGCAGCCAAGGGCATCAGCCCCAGCATTTT
CDR3aa: CASSQGHQPQHF

abundance: -
v_gene: TRBV7-6
j_gene: TRBJ2-5
d_gene: TRBD1
CDR3nt: TGTGCCAGCAGCCGAGGACAGGCCCAAGAGACCCAGTACTTC
CDR3aa: CASSRGQAQETQYF

abundance: few
v_gene: TRBV20-1
j_gene: TRBJ2-1
d_gene: -
CDR3nt: TGCAGTGCCAAGGGGGGGACTACCCACAATGAGCAGTTCTTC
CDR3aa: CSAKGGTTHNEQFF

abundance: -
v_gene: TRBV10-1
j_gene: TRBJ2-5
d_gene: TRBD2
CDR3nt: TGCGCCAGCAATCCGGGACTAGAAAGTGAGACCCAGTACTTC
CDR3aa: CASNPGLESETQYF

abundance: many
v_gene: TRBV12-3/TRBV12-4
j_gene: TRBJ2-7
d_gene: -
CDR3nt: TGTGCCAGCAGTGGAGTGGGTGCAATTACGAGCCAGTACTTC
CDR3aa: CASSGVGAITSQYF

abundance: -
v_gene: TRBV3-1
j_gene: TRBJ2-2
d_gene: -
CDR3nt: TGTGCCAGCAGTCAAGTCGCGAACACCGGGGAGCTGTTTTTT
CDR3aa: CASSQVANTGELFF

abundance: many
v_gene: TRBV24-1
j_gene: TRBJ2-1
d_gene: TRBD1
CDR3nt: TGTGCCACCAGTGATCCGGGACAGGGAAATATGCGCTCCTACAATGAGCAGTTCTTC
CDR3aa: CATSDPGQGNMRSYNEQFF

abundance: -
v_gene: TRBV20-1
j_gene: TRBJ2-2
d_gene: TRBD1
CDR3nt: TGCAGTGTTTCTACGACAGGGGGCCCCGGGGAGCTGTTTTTT
CDR3aa: CSVSTTGGPGELFF